A selection of T cell receptor beta chains follows, all from one sample in a study of CD8+ T cells in alopecia areata. Generated by immunoSEQ multiplex PCR, the TCRdb table keeps only in-frame clones and is missing some. The table shows 200,000 to 250,000 clones, with under 80% occurring only once. The starting material was CD4+ T cells sorted from blood, obtained at week 0. The receptors were sampled from a human donor with alopecia areata. CDR3s include the opening cysteine and the closing phenylalanine or tryptophan. The D gene is left open where the match is weak. Rows may omit the clone size; those that give it use once, few, many or a size class.

CDR3	DNA	V	size	D	J
CASSSGLAGGNEQFF	TGCGCCAGCAGCTCGGGACTAGCGGGGGGAAACGAGCAGTTCTTC	TRBV5-1	-	TRBD2	TRBJ2-1
CASSPSGQVQYF	TGTGCCAGCAGCCCCTCCGGGCAGGTGCAGTACTTC	TRBV9	-	-	TRBJ2-7
CASSRGGEQFF	TGTGCCAGCAGCCGGGGAGGTGAGCAGTTCTTC	TRBV6-6	-	-	TRBJ2-1
CSSRGSMESEQYF	TGCAGCTCACGGGGCTCTATGGAGTCCGAGCAGTACTTC	TRBV29-1	-	-	TRBJ2-7
CASSSSPGRAGNEKLFF	TGTGCCAGCAGTTCCTCCCCGGGCCGGGCGGGGAATGAAAAACTGTTTTTT	TRBV27	-	-	TRBJ1-4
CASSQRTGTGVYEQYF	TGTGCCAGTAGCCAACGAACAGGGACAGGGGTATACGAGCAGTACTTC	TRBV19	-	TRBD1	TRBJ2-7
CASSLGRDSNSPLHF	TGCGCCAGCAGCTTGGGACGGGACAGCAATTCACCCCTCCACTTT	TRBV5-1	-	TRBD1	TRBJ1-6
CASSFYSIGGEQFF	TGTGCCAGCAGCTTCTACTCCATAGGCGGTGAGCAGTTCTTC	TRBV9	-	-	TRBJ2-1
CASSLGAGFPGIQYF	TGTGCCAGCAGCTTAGGCGCAGGGTTTCCCGGCATTCAGTACTTC	TRBV7-2	-	-	TRBJ2-4
CASTNPGGFNEQFF	TGTGCCAGCACCAACCCGGGGGGTTTCAATGAGCAGTTCTTC	TRBV6-5	-	TRBD2	TRBJ2-1
CAISDLQGKVSYEQYF	TGTGCCATCAGTGACCTACAGGGTAAAGTATCCTACGAGCAGTACTTC	TRBV10-3	few	-	TRBJ2-7
CASSNGTSSGYEQYF	TGCGCCAGCAGCAACGGGACTAGCTCCGGATACGAGCAGTACTTC	TRBV5-1	few	TRBD2	TRBJ2-7
CSVGGTEAFF	TGCAGCGTGGGGGGCACTGAAGCTTTCTTT	TRBV29-1	-	-	TRBJ1-1
CASSFQGNTEAFF	TGTGCCAGCAGCTTTCAGGGGAACACTGAAGCTTTCTTT	TRBV7-9	-	-	TRBJ1-1
CASSRPGQGDNEQFF	TGTGCCAGCAGCCGTCCTGGACAGGGAGACAATGAGCAGTTCTTC	TRBV4-2	-	TRBD1	TRBJ2-1
CSGRQGGSEQFF	TGCAGCGGCCGACAGGGGGGTAGTGAGCAGTTCTTC	TRBV29-1	-	TRBD1	TRBJ2-1
CASSLGTGYSPLHF	TGTGCCAGCAGCTTGGGGACGGGGTATTCACCCCTCCACTTT	TRBV5-4	-	-	TRBJ1-6
CASSQDRHLQETQYF	TGCGCCAGCAGCCAAGATCGGCACCTCCAAGAGACCCAGTACTTC	TRBV4-1	few	-	TRBJ2-5
CATRDVGGLGYTF	TGTGCCACCAGAGACGTCGGGGGACTTGGCTACACCTTC	TRBV25-1	-	-	TRBJ1-2
CASSPLTSGGSLGGEQFF	TGTGCCAGCAGCCCTTTGACTAGCGGGGGGTCCCTTGGTGGTGAGCAGTTCTTC	TRBV4-2	-	TRBD2	TRBJ2-1
CASSKTTGYEQYF	TGTGCCAGCAGCAAAACGACAGGCTACGAGCAGTACTTC	TRBV7-8	-	-	TRBJ2-7
CASSVQGAQGQPQHF	TGTGCCAGCAGCGTACAGGGGGCGCAAGGGCAGCCCCAGCATTTT	TRBV2	-	TRBD1	TRBJ1-5
CASSWGRKNTGELFF	TGTGCCAGCAGCTGGGGACGAAAAAACACCGGGGAGCTGTTTTTT	TRBV5-6	-	-	TRBJ2-2
CSVLGRGESYEQYF	TGCAGCGTCTTGGGGCGGGGGGAGTCCTACGAGCAGTACTTC	TRBV29-1	few	TRBD2	TRBJ2-7
CAWAVSNQPQHF	TGTGCCTGGGCCGTCAGCAATCAGCCCCAGCATTTT	TRBV30	-	-	TRBJ1-5
CASSLRTGNQPQHF	TGCGCCAGCAGCCTGAGGACAGGCAATCAGCCCCAGCATTTT	TRBV5-1	-	-	TRBJ1-5
CASSLGAPNGNSPLHF	TGTGCCAGCAGCCTGGGGGCCCCCAACGGTAATTCACCCCTCCACTTT	TRBV5-6	-	-	TRBJ1-6
CASSYIGAGNQYF	TGTGCCAGCAGTTATATTGGCGCGGGGAACCAGTACTTC	TRBV6-6	-	-	TRBJ2-5
CASSQLGWQGETQYF	TGCGCCAGCAGCCAGCTTGGGTGGCAGGGAGAGACCCAGTACTTC	TRBV5-1	-	-	TRBJ2-5
CASSLGIRDGYTF	TGTGCCAGCAGCTTAGGGATACGGGATGGCTACACCTTC	TRBV7-2	-	-	TRBJ1-2
CASSMATGYNEQFF	TGTGCCAGTAGTATGGCCACAGGGTACAATGAGCAGTTCTTC	TRBV19	-	-	TRBJ2-1
CASPLRRGPYGYTF	TGTGCCAGCCCTCTCCGGCGGGGGCCTTATGGCTACACCTTC	TRBV21-1	-	-	TRBJ1-2
CAWSTGTGFYGYTF	TGTGCCTGGAGCACTGGGACAGGCTTCTATGGCTACACCTTC	TRBV30	-	TRBD1	TRBJ1-2
CAWSWDRNQPQHF	TGTGCCTGGAGTTGGGACAGGAATCAGCCCCAGCATTTT	TRBV30	-	TRBD1	TRBJ1-5
CASSVGGHRGQPQHF	TGTGCCAGCAGCGTTGGCGGACACAGGGGGCAGCCCCAGCATTTT	TRBV9	-	TRBD1	TRBJ1-5
CASSSTGYDEQFF	TGTGCCAGCAGCTCAACAGGGTACGATGAGCAGTTCTTC	TRBV5-6	-	-	TRBJ2-1
CAWSVWAGDETQYF	TGTGCCTGGAGTGTATGGGCGGGGGACGAGACCCAGTACTTC	TRBV30	-	TRBD2	TRBJ2-5
CASSPRQGRETQYF	TGTGCCAGCAGCCCAAGACAGGGACGGGAGACCCAGTACTTC	TRBV7-9	-	TRBD1	TRBJ2-5
CSGSLEAQYF	TGCAGCGGTAGCCTGGAGGCCCAGTACTTC	TRBV29-1	few	-	TRBJ2-5
CASSGEQGYEQFF	TGTGCCAGCAGTGGGGAACAGGGTTATGAGCAGTTCTTC	TRBV2	-	-	TRBJ2-1
CSVFPFPGVNTEAFF	TGCAGCGTATTTCCTTTTCCCGGGGTGAACACTGAAGCTTTCTTT	TRBV29-1	few	-	TRBJ1-1
CASSKTRTPNEQFF	TGTGCCAGCAGCAAAACTAGGACCCCTAATGAGCAGTTCTTC	TRBV21-1	few	-	TRBJ2-1
CASSPAGGLSAEKLFF	TGTGCCAGCAGCCCAGCAGGGGGCTTAAGTGCTGAAAAACTGTTTTTT	TRBV5-6	-	TRBD1	TRBJ1-4
CASGLSGTDTQYF	TGTGCTAGTGGTTTGTCCGGCACAGATACGCAGTATTTT	TRBV12-5	-	-	TRBJ2-3
CASSLTGTGGWDWYF	TGTGCCAGCAGCTTAACCGGGACAGGGGGTTGGGATTGGTACTTC	TRBV7-2	-	TRBD1	TRBJ2-4
CSVAGGAWQETQYF	TGCAGCGTTGCAGGGGGCGCTTGGCAAGAGACCCAGTACTTC	TRBV29-1	-	TRBD1	TRBJ2-5
CAWSGQGANVLTF	TGTGCCTGGAGTGGGCAGGGGGCCAACGTCCTGACTTTC	TRBV30	-	-	TRBJ2-6
CASSPRQGWYEQYF	TGTGCCAGCAGCCCCCGGCAGGGCTGGTACGAGCAGTACTTC	TRBV9	-	-	TRBJ2-7
CASSVSDDQPQHF	TGTGCCAGCAGCGTTTCCGATGATCAGCCCCAGCATTTT	TRBV9	-	-	TRBJ1-5
CASSRQGAGNTEAFF	TGTGCCAGCTCTAGACAGGGGGCAGGAAACACTGAAGCTTTCTTT	TRBV27	-	TRBD1	TRBJ1-1
CASSQEGGYNEQFF	TGCGCCAGCAGCCAAGAGGGGGGGTACAATGAGCAGTTCTTC	TRBV4-3	-	TRBD2	TRBJ2-1
CASSPQGDYGYTF	TGTGCCAGCAGCCCCCAGGGGGACTATGGCTACACCTTC	TRBV5-4	once	TRBD1	TRBJ1-2
CSALDPGSYNEQFF	TGCAGCGCTCTGGACCCCGGCTCCTACAATGAGCAGTTCTTC	TRBV29-1	-	-	TRBJ2-1
CASSPLGSNNEQFF	TGTGCCAGCAGCCCCTTGGGCAGTAACAATGAGCAGTTCTTC	TRBV5-4	-	-	TRBJ2-1